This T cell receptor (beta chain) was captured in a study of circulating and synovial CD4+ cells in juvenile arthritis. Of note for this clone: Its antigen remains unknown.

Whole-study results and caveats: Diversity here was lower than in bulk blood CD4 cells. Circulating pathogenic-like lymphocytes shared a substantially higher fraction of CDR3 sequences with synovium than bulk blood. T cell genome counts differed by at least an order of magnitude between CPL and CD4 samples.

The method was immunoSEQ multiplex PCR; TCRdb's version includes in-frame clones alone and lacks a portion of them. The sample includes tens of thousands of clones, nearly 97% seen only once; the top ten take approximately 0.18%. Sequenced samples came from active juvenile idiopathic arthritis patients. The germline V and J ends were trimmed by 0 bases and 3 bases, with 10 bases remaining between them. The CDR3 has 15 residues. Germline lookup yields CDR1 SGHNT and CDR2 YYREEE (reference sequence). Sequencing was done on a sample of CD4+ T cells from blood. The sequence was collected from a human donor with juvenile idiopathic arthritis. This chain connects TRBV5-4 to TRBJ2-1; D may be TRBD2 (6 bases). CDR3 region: CASSLVEGDYNEQFF. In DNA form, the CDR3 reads TGTGCCAGCAGCTTGGTGGAGGGTGACTACAATGAGCAGTTCTTC.